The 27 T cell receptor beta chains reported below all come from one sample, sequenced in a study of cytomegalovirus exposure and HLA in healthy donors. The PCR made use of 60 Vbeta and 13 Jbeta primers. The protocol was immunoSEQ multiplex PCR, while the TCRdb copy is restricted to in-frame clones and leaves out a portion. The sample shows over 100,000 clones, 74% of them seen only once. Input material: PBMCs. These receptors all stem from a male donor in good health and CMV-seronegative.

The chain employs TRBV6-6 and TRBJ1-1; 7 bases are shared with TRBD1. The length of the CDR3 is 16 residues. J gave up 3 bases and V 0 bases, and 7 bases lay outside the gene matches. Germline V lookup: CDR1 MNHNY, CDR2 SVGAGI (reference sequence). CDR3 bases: TGTGCCAGCAGTTACTCGCCCGGGGACAGACACACTGAAGCTTTCTTT. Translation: CASSYSPGDRHTEAFF.

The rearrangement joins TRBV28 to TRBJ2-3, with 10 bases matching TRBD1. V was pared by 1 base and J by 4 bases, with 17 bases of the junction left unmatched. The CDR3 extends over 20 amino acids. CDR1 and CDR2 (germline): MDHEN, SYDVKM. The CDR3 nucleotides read TGTGCCAGCAGTTTATTAGTGGGCTTAAACCGGGACAGGGGTTCAGATACGCAGTATTTT. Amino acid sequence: CASSLLVGLNRDRGSDTQYF.

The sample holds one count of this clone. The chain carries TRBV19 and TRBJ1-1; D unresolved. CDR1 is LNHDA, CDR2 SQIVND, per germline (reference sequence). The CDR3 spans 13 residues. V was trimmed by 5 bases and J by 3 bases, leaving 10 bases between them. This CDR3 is CASSAQMDTEAFF. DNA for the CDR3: TGTGCCAGTAGTGCCCAGATGGACACTGAAGCTTTCTTT.

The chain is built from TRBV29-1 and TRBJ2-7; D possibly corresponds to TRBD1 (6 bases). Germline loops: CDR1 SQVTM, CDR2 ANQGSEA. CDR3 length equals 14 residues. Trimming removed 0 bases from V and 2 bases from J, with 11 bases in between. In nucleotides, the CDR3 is TGCAGCGTTGAAGAGCGACAGGCGGCCTACGAGCAGTACTTC. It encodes CSVEERQAAYEQYF.

The CDR3 coding sequence is TGTGCCAGCAGCTCCCTTGGCGGGGGGGTTTACAATGAGCAGTTCTTC. Protein sequence: CASSSLGGGVYNEQFF. The rearrangement uses TRBV9 and TRBJ2-1, with 9 bases aligning to TRBD2. The CDR3 runs 16 residues. The V segment lost 4 bases and the J segment 4 bases; nucleotides outside the gene matches: 9. CDR1 is SGDLS and CDR2 is YYNGEE in the germline V gene.

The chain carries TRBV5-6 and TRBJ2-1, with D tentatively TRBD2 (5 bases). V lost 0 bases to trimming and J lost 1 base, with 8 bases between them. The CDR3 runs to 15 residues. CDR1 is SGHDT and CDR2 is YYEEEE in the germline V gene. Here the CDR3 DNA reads TGTGCCAGCAGCTTGGCGGGGAGATCCTACAATGAGCAGTTCTTC. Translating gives CASSLAGRSYNEQFF.

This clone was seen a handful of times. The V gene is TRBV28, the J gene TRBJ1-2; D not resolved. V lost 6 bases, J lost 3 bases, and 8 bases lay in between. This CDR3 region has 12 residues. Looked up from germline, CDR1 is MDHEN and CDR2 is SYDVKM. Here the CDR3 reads CASSRLDYGYTF. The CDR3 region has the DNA TGTGCCAGCAGCAGACTCGACTATGGCTACACCTTC.

CDR3 DNA: TGTGCCTGCAACAGGAGACAGGATGGCTACACCTTC. Translated: CACNRRQDGYTF. The chain has TRBV30 and TRBJ1-2, with a weak D call TRBD1 (6 bases). CDR3 size: 12 residues. Germline CDR1 GTSNPN, CDR2 SVGIG (reference sequence). The V end lost 6 bases, the J end lost 6 bases, and 14 bases lay between the germline ends.

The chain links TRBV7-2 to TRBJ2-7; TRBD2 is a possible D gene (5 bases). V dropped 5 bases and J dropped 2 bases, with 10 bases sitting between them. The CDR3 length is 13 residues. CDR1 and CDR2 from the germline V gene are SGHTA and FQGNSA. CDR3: CASSRTRTYEQYF. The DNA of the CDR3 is TGTGCCAGCAGCCGCACTAGAACCTACGAGCAGTACTTC.

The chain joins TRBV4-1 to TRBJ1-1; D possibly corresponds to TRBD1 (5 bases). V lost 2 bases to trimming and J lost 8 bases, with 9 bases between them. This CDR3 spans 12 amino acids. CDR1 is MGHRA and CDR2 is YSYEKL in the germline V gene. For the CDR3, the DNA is TGCGCCAGCAGCCAATCAGGGCGGGAAGCTTTCTTT. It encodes CASSQSGREAFF.

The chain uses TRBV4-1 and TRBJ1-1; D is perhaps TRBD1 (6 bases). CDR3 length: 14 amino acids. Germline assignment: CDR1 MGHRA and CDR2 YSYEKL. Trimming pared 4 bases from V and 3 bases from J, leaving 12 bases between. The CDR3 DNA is TGCGCCAGCAGCCGACAGGTGGGAGACACTGAAGCTTTCTTT. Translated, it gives CASSRQVGDTEAFF.

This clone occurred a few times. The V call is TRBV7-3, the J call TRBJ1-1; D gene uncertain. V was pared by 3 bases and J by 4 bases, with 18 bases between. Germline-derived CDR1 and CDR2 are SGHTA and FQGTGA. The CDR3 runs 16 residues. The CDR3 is CASSFSGDGGSTEAFF. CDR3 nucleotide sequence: TGTGCCAGCAGCTTTTCAGGAGACGGAGGGAGCACTGAAGCTTTCTTT. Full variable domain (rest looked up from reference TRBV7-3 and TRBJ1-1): GAGVSQTPSNKVTEKGKYVELRCDPISGHTALYWYRQSLGQGPEFLIYFQGTGAADDSGLPNDRFFAVRPEGSVSTLKIQRTERGDSAVYLCASSFSGDGGSTEAFFGQGTRLTVV.

CDR3 bases: TGTGCCAGCAGGTCCCCGGGGACCCAGTACTTC. Protein product: CASRSPGTQYF. The J gene is TRBJ2-5, the V gene TRBV6-6; D is unclear. The CDR3 totals 11 residues. Germline V lookup: CDR1 MNHNY, CDR2 SVGAGI (reference sequence). The V and J ends lost 6 bases and 7 bases respectively, with 9 bases between them.

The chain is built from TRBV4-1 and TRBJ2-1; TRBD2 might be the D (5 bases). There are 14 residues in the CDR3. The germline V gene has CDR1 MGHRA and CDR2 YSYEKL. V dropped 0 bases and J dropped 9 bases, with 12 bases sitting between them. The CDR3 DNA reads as TGCGCCAGCAGCCAAGAAACTAGTCCTCGTGAGCAGTTCTTC. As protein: CASSQETSPREQFF.

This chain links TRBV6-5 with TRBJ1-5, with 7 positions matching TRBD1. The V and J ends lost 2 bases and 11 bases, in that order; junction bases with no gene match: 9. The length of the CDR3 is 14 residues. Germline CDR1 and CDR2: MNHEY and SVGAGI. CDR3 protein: CASSYSRDSQAQHF. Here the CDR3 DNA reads TGTGCCAGCAGTTACAGTAGGGACAGCCAGGCCCAGCATTTT.

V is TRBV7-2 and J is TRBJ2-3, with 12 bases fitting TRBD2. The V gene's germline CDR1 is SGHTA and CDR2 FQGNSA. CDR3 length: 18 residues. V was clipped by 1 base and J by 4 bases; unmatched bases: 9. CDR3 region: CASSLEASGGARPDTQYF. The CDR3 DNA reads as TGTGCCAGCAGCTTAGAGGCTAGCGGGGGGGCCCGTCCAGATACGCAGTATTTT.

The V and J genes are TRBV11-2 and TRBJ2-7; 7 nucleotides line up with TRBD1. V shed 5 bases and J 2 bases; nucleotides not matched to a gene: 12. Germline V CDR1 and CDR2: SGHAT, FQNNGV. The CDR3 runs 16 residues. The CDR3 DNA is TGTGCCAGCAGCCCCGCCCTCGGGACAGACGCCTACGAGCAGTACTTC. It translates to CASSPALGTDAYEQYF.

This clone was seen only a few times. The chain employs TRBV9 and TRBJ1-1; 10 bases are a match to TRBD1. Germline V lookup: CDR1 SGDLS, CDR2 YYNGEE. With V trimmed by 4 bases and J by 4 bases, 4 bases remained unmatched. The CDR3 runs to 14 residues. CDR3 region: CASSSRQGATEAFF. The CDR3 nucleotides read TGTGCCAGCAGCTCCAGACAGGGGGCCACTGAAGCTTTCTTT.

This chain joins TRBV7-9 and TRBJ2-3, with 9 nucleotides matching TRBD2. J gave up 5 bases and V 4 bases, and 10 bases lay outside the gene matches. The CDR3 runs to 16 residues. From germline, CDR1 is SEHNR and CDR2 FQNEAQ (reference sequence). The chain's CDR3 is CASSYQGGLAGDTQYF. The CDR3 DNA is TGTGCCAGCAGCTATCAAGGGGGACTAGCTGGAGATACGCAGTATTTT.

The CDR3 sequence is CASSLEGFTEAFF. As DNA, the CDR3 is TGTGCCAGCAGCTTAGAGGGATTCACTGAAGCTTTCTTT. The rearrangement links TRBV5-4 to TRBJ1-1; D remains unclear. The V end was cut by 2 bases, the J end by 4 bases, with 9 bases between. The CDR3 consists of 13 residues. Germline CDR1 SGHNT, CDR2 YYREEE (reference sequence). Together with reference TRBV5-4 and TRBJ1-1, the CDR3 gives the full variable domain: ETGVTQSPTHLIKTRGQQVTLRCSSQSGHNTVSWYQQALGQGPQFIFQYYREEENGRGNFPPRFSGLQFPNYSSELNVNALELDDSALYLCASSLEGFTEAFFGQGTRLTVV.

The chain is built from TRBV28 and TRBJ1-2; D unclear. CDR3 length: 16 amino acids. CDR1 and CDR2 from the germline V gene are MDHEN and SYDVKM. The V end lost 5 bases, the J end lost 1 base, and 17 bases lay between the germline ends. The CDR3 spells CASSTEGVVNNYGYTF. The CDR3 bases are TGTGCCAGCAGTACCGAGGGAGTGGTTAATAACTATGGCTACACCTTC.

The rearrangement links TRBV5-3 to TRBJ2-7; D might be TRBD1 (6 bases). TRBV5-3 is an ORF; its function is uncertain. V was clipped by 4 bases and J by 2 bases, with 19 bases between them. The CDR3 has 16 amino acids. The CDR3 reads CARSLLRGQTTYEQYF. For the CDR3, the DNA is TGTGCCAGAAGCCTATTAAGAGGACAGACGACCTACGAGCAGTACTTC.

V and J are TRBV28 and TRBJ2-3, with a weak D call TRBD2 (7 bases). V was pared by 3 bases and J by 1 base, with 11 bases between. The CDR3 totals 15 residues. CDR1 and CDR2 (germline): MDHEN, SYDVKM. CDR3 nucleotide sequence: TGTGCCAGCAGTTTGGGGGGGGGCGGCACAGATACGCAGTATTTT. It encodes CASSLGGGGTDTQYF.

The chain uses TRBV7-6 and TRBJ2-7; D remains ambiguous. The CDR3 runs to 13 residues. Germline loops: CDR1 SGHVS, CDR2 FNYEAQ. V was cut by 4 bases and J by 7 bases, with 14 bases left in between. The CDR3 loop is CASSSASSWEQYF. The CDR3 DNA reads TGTGCCAGCAGCTCAGCCAGTTCCTGGGAGCAGTACTTC.

The CDR3 DNA follows: TGTGCCATCAGGGGACAGGGGTCTACCTACGAGCAGTACTTC. Its protein product is CAIRGQGSTYEQYF. The rearrangement links TRBV10-3 to TRBJ2-7, with 10 bases identical to TRBD1. Per germline, CDR1 ENHRY and CDR2 SYGVKD. The CDR3 has 14 residues. Trimming cost V 6 bases and J 2 bases; bases outside gene matches: 4.

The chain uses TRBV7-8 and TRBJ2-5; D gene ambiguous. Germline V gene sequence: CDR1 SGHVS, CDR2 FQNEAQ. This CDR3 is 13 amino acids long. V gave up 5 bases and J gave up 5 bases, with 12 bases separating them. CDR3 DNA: TGTGCCAGCAGCCCACCAAATCAGGAGACCCAGTACTTC. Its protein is CASSPPNQETQYF.

CDR3: CASSPGHIYGYTF. The DNA for the CDR3 is TGTGCCAGTAGCCCGGGACACATCTATGGCTACACCTTC. The V and J genes are TRBV19 and TRBJ1-2; D is perhaps TRBD1 (6 bases). This CDR3 is 13 amino acids long. Germline V lookup: CDR1 LNHDA, CDR2 SQIVND (reference sequence). V was clipped by 6 bases and J by 4 bases, with 12 bases between them.